This is a list of T cell receptor beta chains from one sample in a study of blood T cells in healthy people across ages. One entry per CDR3 protein, called by TCRdb with MiXCR from the 5' RACE reads. Among 1.5 million to 2 million distinct CDR3 sequences listed, about 39% were seen once. Material for sequencing was blood. Every receptor here comes from a human donor in good health. Each CDR3 is given with its conserved first and last residue. The order of the fields is V gene, clone size, D gene, CDR3 length, J gene, CDR3 DNA, CDR3 protein. A D gene is named only where the DNA matches it firmly. The size entry is marked missing in some rows and otherwise reads once, few, many or a size class.

TRBV5-1,-,TRBD2,16,TRBJ2-7,TGCGCCAGCAGCACCCTTCTAGCGGGGGACTCCTACGAGCAGTACTTC,CASSTLLAGDSYEQYF
TRBV4-3,-,-,16,TRBJ2-5,TGCGCCAGCAGCCAATCCTACAGGGCAGGATTCGAGACCCAGTACTTC,CASSQSYRAGFETQYF
TRBV9,-,TRBD2,17,TRBJ2-5,TGTGCCAGCAGCCCGAGGGGAGCGGGGGGATTCCAAGAGACCCAGTACTTC,CASSPRGAGGFQETQYF
TRBV5-4,-,TRBD1,16,TRBJ1-1,TGTGCCAGCAGCAAGGCCGGGACAGCCATGAACACTGAAGCTTTCTTT,CASSKAGTAMNTEAFF
TRBV20-1,-,-,13,TRBJ1-1,TGCAGTGCTCCCCGGGGGAGGAACACTGAAGCTTTCTTT,CSAPRGRNTEAFF
TRBV11-2,-,TRBD1,13,TRBJ2-7,TGTGCCAGCAGATTCGACAGGGTCGCTGTGCAGTACTTC,CASRFDRVAVQYF
TRBV10-3,-,-,13,TRBJ2-3,TGTGCCACGAACCCTGGACAGACAGATACGCAGTATTTT,CATNPGQTDTQYF
TRBV5-1,-,-,15,TRBJ2-7,TGCGCCAGCAGCTTCGGAGACCCACCATACTACGAGCAGTACTTC,CASSFGDPPYYEQYF
TRBV29-1,few,-,17,TRBJ2-4,TGCAGCGTTGAAGATCGCAGGGAACATCTAGCCAAAAACATTCAGTACTTC,CSVEDRREHLAKNIQYF
TRBV7-6,few,-,15,TRBJ2-3,TGTGCCAGCAGCTTGTACGCAGGCCGGACAGATACGCAGTATTTT,CASSLYAGRTDTQYF
TRBV4-2,few,TRBD2,17,TRBJ2-7,TGTGCCAGCAGCCAAGATATCCCCCAGCGGGGTCTCTACGAGCAGTACTTC,CASSQDIPQRGLYEQYF
TRBV10-3,once,-,14,TRBJ1-2,TGTGCCATCAGTGCCCCGGATGGGAACTATGGCTACACCTTC,CAISAPDGNYGYTF
TRBV21-1,-,-,14,TRBJ2-2,TGTGCCAGCAGCGACAGGGTGGTACGAGGGGAGCTGTTTTTT,CASSDRVVRGELFF
TRBV2,-,-,13,TRBJ2-1,TGTGCCAGCAGTGAGGAAACTTACAATGAGCAGTTCTTC,CASSEETYNEQFF
TRBV29-1,-,TRBD2,17,TRBJ2-3,TGCAGCGCCCTCGGGACTAGCGGGGCCCCTAGCACAGATACGCAGTATTTT,CSALGTSGAPSTDTQYF
TRBV7-9,-,TRBD1,16,TRBJ2-7,TGTGCCAGCAGCTCGAGTCCGGGACAGGGATTGCACGAGCAGTACTTC,CASSSSPGQGLHEQYF
TRBV20-1,many,-,13,TRBJ2-5,TGCAGTGCTAGGAGAGGGTACCAAGAGACCCAGTACTTC,CSARRGYQETQYF
TRBV5-1,many,-,13,TRBJ2-7,TGTGCCAGCAGCTTACCTAGCTCCTACGAGCAGTACTTC,CASSLPSSYEQYF
TRBV12-3/TRBV12-4,-,TRBD1,16,TRBJ2-7,TGTGCCAGCAGTTTAGTAGGGGGCCGTAGCTCCTACGAGCAGTACTTC,CASSLVGGRSSYEQYF
TRBV5-1,-,-,18,TRBJ2-1,TGCGCCAGCAGCTGGAGCCTAGCTGAATCAAGATCCTACAATGAGCAGTTCTTC,CASSWSLAESRSYNEQFF
TRBV20-1,few,-,16,TRBJ2-3,TGCAGTGCTAGAGATCGTCTAGATGGGAGCACAGATACGCAGTATTTT,CSARDRLDGSTDTQYF
TRBV7-2,-,-,17,TRBJ1-5,TGTGCCAGCAGCTTACGGTCGGGGGGGGATAGCAATCAGCCCCAGCATTTT,CASSLRSGGDSNQPQHF
TRBV20-1,once,TRBD1,15,TRBJ2-3,TGCAGTGCCCGAACAGGGGGTCGAACCACAGATACGCAGTATTTT,CSARTGGRTTDTQYF
TRBV7-3,-,-,13,TRBJ2-1,TGTGCCAGCAGCCCCACGACTAGTTATGAGCAGTTCTTC,CASSPTTSYEQFF
TRBV20-1,-,-,11,TRBJ2-4,TGCAGTGCTACCGCCGCCTACGGGCAGTACTTC,CSATAAYGQYF
TRBV20-1,-,-,14,TRBJ1-5,TGCAGTGCTAGTCGGGGGCAGGTCAATCAGCCCCAGCATTTT,CSASRGQVNQPQHF
TRBV20-1,-,-,12,TRBJ1-1,TGCAGTGCTAGGGCCCAGGGTGGTGAAGCTTTCTTT,CSARAQGGEAFF
TRBV6-4,many,-,15,TRBJ1-5,TGTGCCAGCAGTGAAAGGGATGGGAGCAATCAGCCCCAGCATTTT,CASSERDGSNQPQHF
TRBV29-1,few,TRBD1,15,TRBJ1-1,TGCAGCGTTGAAGGCCTACAGGGGGTAGTGACTGAAGCTTTCTTT,CSVEGLQGVVTEAFF
TRBV3-1,-,-,15,TRBJ2-7,TGTGCCAGCAGCCAAGGCGTCCAGGGAAGGTACGAGCAGTACTTC,CASSQGVQGRYEQYF
TRBV4-3,few,TRBD2,19,TRBJ2-5,TGCGCCAGCAGCCAGGTCCTAGCGGGGGACCCCCCCCACGGAGAGACCCAGTACTTC,CASSQVLAGDPPHGETQYF
TRBV7-2,few,TRBD2,15,TRBJ2-7,TGTGCCAGCAGCTTACTAGCGGGGACGCACTACGAGCAGTACTTC,CASSLLAGTHYEQYF
TRBV11-3,-,TRBD1,15,TRBJ2-7,TGTGCCAGCAGCTTAGATCCGGGACAGACCTACGAGCAGTACTTC,CASSLDPGQTYEQYF
TRBV6-2/TRBV6-3,few,TRBD1,16,TRBJ2-1,TGTGCCAGCAGTTACTCGGGGACAGGAAAGTTAAATGAGCAGTTCTTC,CASSYSGTGKLNEQFF
TRBV4-3,few,-,14,TRBJ2-4,TGCGCCAGCAGCGATGGGCTAGCCAAAAACATTCAGTACTTC,CASSDGLAKNIQYF
TRBV6-1,-,TRBD2,13,TRBJ2-1,TGTGCCACCAATCCCCTAGCGGGGGGGCTTCTGTTCTTC,CATNPLAGGLLFF
TRBV28,few,TRBD1,14,TRBJ2-5,TGTGCCAGCAGTACTGACAGGGTTCTGGAGACCCAGTACTTC,CASSTDRVLETQYF
TRBV20-1,-,-,13,TRBJ1-2,TGCAGTGCTAGAAATCCGGGGAACTATGGCTACACCTTC,CSARNPGNYGYTF
TRBV11-3,few,-,18,TRBJ2-1,TGTGCCAGCAGCTTAGATAGGGCAGGTAAAACAACCTACAATGAGCAGTTCTTC,CASSLDRAGKTTYNEQFF
TRBV20-1,-,-,13,TRBJ2-2,TGCAGTGCTAGAGAGGGGATTACCGGGGAGCTGTTTTTT,CSAREGITGELFF
TRBV29-1,few,-,13,TRBJ2-1,TGCAGCGTTGATCCGAGCTCCTACAATGAGCAGTTCTTC,CSVDPSSYNEQFF
TRBV6-5,few,-,17,TRBJ2-5,TGTGCCAGCAGTTACAGTACCGACCAGTTATACCAAGAGACCCAGTACTTC,CASSYSTDQLYQETQYF
TRBV4-1,many,TRBD2,18,TRBJ2-3,TGCGCCAGCAGCGCGAGACTAGCGGGGGGGCCTCGCACAGATACGCAGTATTTT,CASSARLAGGPRTDTQYF
TRBV7-3,-,-,16,TRBJ1-4,TGTGCCAGCAGCCTAGGTCCTTGGGGGGCTAATGAAAAACTGTTTTTT,CASSLGPWGANEKLFF
TRBV20-1,-,-,16,TRBJ2-5,TGCAGTGCGTTCCCCCTGGGGCAGATTCATCAAGAGACCCAGTACTTC,CSAFPLGQIHQETQYF
TRBV11-2,-,-,17,TRBJ1-1,TGTGCCAGCAGCTTAGATAGATTGGGGACCCTGGGGACTGAAGCTTTCTTT,CASSLDRLGTLGTEAFF
TRBV20-1,-,TRBD1,12,TRBJ1-2,TGCAGTGCTAGTCCTAGACAGGGTAATGTCACCTTC,CSASPRQGNVTF
TRBV20-1,-,TRBD2,15,TRBJ2-1,TGCAGTGCTAGAGACCTAAAGCGGGGGTCGAATGAGCAGTTCTTC,CSARDLKRGSNEQFF
TRBV6-2/TRBV6-3,-,-,14,TRBJ1-5,TGTGCCAGCAGTTACGGATGGGGGTATCAGCCCCAGCATTTT,CASSYGWGYQPQHF
TRBV12-3/TRBV12-4,-,-,15,TRBJ2-3,TGTGCCAGCAGTGCATCTAGCGCGAGCACAGATACGCAGTATTTT,CASSASSASTDTQYF
TRBV11-2,-,TRBD2,17,TRBJ2-1,TGTGCCAGCACTTTAGCGGGGGACCCGTCCTTCTACAATGAGCAGTTCTTC,CASTLAGDPSFYNEQFF
TRBV7-9,once,-,14,TRBJ1-2,TGTGCCAGCAGTACCCAGAGCCAGGGTTATGGCTACACCTTC,CASSTQSQGYGYTF
TRBV3-1,-,TRBD1,17,TRBJ2-3,TGTGCTAGCAGCCTTTACTCCGGGACAGGGGTGACAGATACGCAGTATTTT,CASSLYSGTGVTDTQYF
TRBV4-3,once,TRBD1,15,TRBJ1-4,TGCGCCAGCAGCCAAGAGTTTAGGACAGGGTCGGGGCTGTTTTTT,CASSQEFRTGSGLFF
TRBV20-1,-,TRBD2,15,TRBJ2-4,TGCAGTGCTAGTCGGGCTAGCGGGGGCCAGCACATTCAGTACTTC,CSASRASGGQHIQYF
TRBV9,few,-,15,TRBJ1-4,TGTGCCAGCAGCGTAGATCAGACGGGGAATGAAAAACTGTTTTTT,CASSVDQTGNEKLFF
TRBV12-3/TRBV12-4,many,-,13,TRBJ1-2,TGTGCCAGCAGCGTAACAGGGTCCTATGGCTACACCTTC,CASSVTGSYGYTF
TRBV29-1,few,TRBD1,15,TRBJ1-1,TGCAGCGTTTGGGGCCTTGGGCAGGGGGCGACTGAAGCTTTCTTT,CSVWGLGQGATEAFF
TRBV7-8,few,-,16,TRBJ1-4,TGTGCCAGCAGCCCCCATCGACAGTCAACTAATGAAAAACTGTTTTTT,CASSPHRQSTNEKLFF